This entry is about one TCR beta chain. The antigen remains undetermined. The data were obtained in a study of CD8+CD57+ T cells in acquired aplastic anemia. The overall study: The average for DNA from sorted CD4+ and CD8+ cells was approximately 3.2 ug. CD4+ reads averaged approximately 11 million in healthy donors. Points from the study as a whole: Sharing between patients and controls was observed for roughly 30 CD8+ CDR3 sequences. Between the patient and control groups, CD8+ Simpson's diversity did not differ significantly.

This CDR3 is 14 amino acids long. The J segment lost 4 bases and the V segment lost 3 bases, leaving 2 bases of the junction unmatched. Germline CDR1 and CDR2: ENHRY and SYGVKD. TCR beta VDJ and CDR3 profiling used genomic DNA as template. One entry per CDR3 protein, called by TCRdb with MiXCR from the reads. The table lists some 48,000 distinct CDR3 sequences, approximately 78% of them singletons. What was sequenced was sorted CD4+, CD8+, or CD8+CD57+ T cells (not recorded which) from PBMCs. The chain has TRBV10-3 and TRBJ1-2, with TRBD1 matching over 10 bases. The clonotype was recovered from a human donor in good health, serving as a control. The CDR3 nucleotides read TGTGCCATCAGTGACCGGGACAGGGGCTATGGCTACACCTTC. This gives the protein CAISDRDRGYGYTF.